This T cell receptor (beta chain) originates from a study of T cell changes during pregnancy in multiple sclerosis. The V and J ends lost 3 bases and 4 bases, in that order; junction bases with no gene match: 2. The CDR3 consists of 13 residues. Germline assignment: CDR1 SGHTA and CDR2 FQGNSA. Assay: immunoSEQ multiplex PCR; the TCRdb copy retains only in-frame clones and omits some. Of about 77,000 clones listed, under 95% are singletons. The J gene is TRBJ2-7, the V gene TRBV7-2; 8 bases match TRBD2. This receptor was taken from a female donor in good health, enrolled as a control in a pregnancy study. Sample: peripheral blood, taken after pregnancy. CDR3 nucleotides: TGTGCCAGCAGCTTCATAGCGGGGTACGAGCAGTACTTC. It is translated as CASSFIAGYEQYF.